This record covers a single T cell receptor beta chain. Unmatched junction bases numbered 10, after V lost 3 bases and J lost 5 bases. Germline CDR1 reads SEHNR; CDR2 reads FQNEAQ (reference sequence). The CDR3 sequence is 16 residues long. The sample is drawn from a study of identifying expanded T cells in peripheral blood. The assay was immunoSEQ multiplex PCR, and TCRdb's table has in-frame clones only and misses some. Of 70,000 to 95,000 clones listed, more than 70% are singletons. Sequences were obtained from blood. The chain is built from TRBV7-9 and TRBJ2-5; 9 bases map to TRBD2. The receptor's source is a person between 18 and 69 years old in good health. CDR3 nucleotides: TGTGCCAGCAGCTTTGGGACTAGCAATTACCCTGAGACCCAGTACTTC. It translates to CASSFGTSNYPETQYF. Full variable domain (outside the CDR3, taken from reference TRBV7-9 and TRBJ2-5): DTGVSQNPRHKITKRGQNVTFRCDPISEHNRLYWYRQTLGQGPEFLTYFQNEAQLEKSRLLSDRFSAERPKGSFSTLEIQRTEQGDSAMYLCASSFGTSNYPETQYFGPGTRLLVL.